This T cell receptor beta chain was documented in a study of T cell responses to AZD1222 COVID-19 vaccine. This CDR3 spans 13 amino acids. The germline V and J ends were trimmed by 5 bases and 3 bases, with 11 bases remaining between them. The germline CDR1 and CDR2 sequences are MNHEY and SMNVEV (reference sequence). Profiling relied on immunoSEQ multiplex PCR, and the TCRdb table lists in-frame clones only, not all of them. The profile shows approximately 160,000 clones, under 95% of them singletons. Findings and caveats of the study: Scientists sampled the repertoires only once the peak T cell response had passed. It was only 6 or 7 AZD1222 recipients who were seropositive at baseline.

Details on this clone: Its cognate antigen is unknown.

The sample in question was peripheral blood, obtained 28 days after the second AZD1222 dose. V gene TRBV27 combines with J gene TRBJ2-7, with D uncertain. The TCR sequence derives from an adult who received the AZD1222 COVID-19 vaccine. The CDR3 protein is CASSPTWNYEQYF. The CDR3 DNA follows: TGTGCCAGCAGTCCCACCTGGAACTACGAGCAGTACTTC.